One and the same sample provided the 27 T cell receptor beta chains below, sequenced in a study of regulatory T cells in long-lasting Graves disease. Arm-PCR of CDR3 regions and iRepertoire HTBI primers were the basis on which TCR beta libraries were built. TCRdb redid the calling of the multiplex PCR reads with MiXCR, one entry per CDR3 protein. The sample has about half a million distinct CDR3 sequences, approximately 22% seen once. The time point denotes: persistent/refractory GD, antithyroid drugs over 5 years with positive TRAb. PBMC-extracted RNA yielded the TCR library. This material consisted of peripheral blood mononuclear cells (PBMCs), taken when the disease was refractory, from a patient treated with antithyroid drugs. The receptors come from a female donor with Graves disease.

The chain links TRBV4-3 to TRBJ2-7; D unresolved. CDR3 length: 13 residues. V was trimmed by 0 bases and J by 4 bases, leaving 7 bases between them. Germline loops: CDR1 LGHNA, CDR2 YSLEER. The CDR3 sequence is CASSQEAGYEQYF. The CDR3 DNA is TGCGCCAGCAGCCAAGAGGCTGGGTACGAGCAGTACTTC.

The chain links TRBV20-1 to TRBJ2-7; TRBD1 might be the D (6 bases). The CDR3 is 16 amino acids. V shed 0 bases and J shed 2 bases, with 17 bases lying between them. CDR1 and CDR2 (germline): DFQATT, SNEGSKA (reference sequence). The CDR3 coding sequence is TGCAGTGCTAGAGATGGAGGCAGGGGATTCCCCTACGAGCAGTACTTC. Translation: CSARDGGRGFPYEQYF.

The chain has TRBV30 and TRBJ2-2; 8 positions agree with TRBD2. The germline CDR1 and CDR2 sequences are GTSNPN and SVGIG (reference sequence). There are 16 residues in the CDR3. Trimming at V came to 0 bases and at J to 9 bases, leaving 12 bases not matched to a gene. The CDR3 sequence: CAWSVATSVMVRELFF. The DNA for the CDR3 is TGTGCCTGGAGTGTAGCGACTAGCGTCATGGTTAGGGAGCTGTTTTTT.

The chain couples TRBV29-1 to TRBJ2-7; D is uncertain. This CDR3 contains 12 residues. Per germline, CDR1 SQVTM and CDR2 ANQGSEA. The ends were cut back, 4 bases at V and 2 bases at J, with 9 bases in the middle. DNA for the CDR3: TGCAGCGTTGTAGAGCGTCCCTACGAGCAGTACTTC. Amino acids: CSVVERPYEQYF.

V gene TRBV7-9 combines with J gene TRBJ2-2; D gene uncertain. V lost 6 bases and J lost 0, with 5 bases in between. The CDR3 sequence is 13 residues long. Germline CDR1 SEHNR, CDR2 FQNEAQ (reference sequence). Here the CDR3 DNA reads TGTGCCAGCAGGCTCACGAACACCGGGGAGCTGTTTTTT. Translated: CASRLTNTGELFF.

This clonotype was recorded many times. The chain carries TRBV29-1 and TRBJ1-4; D possibly corresponds to TRBD1 (5 bases). Trimming left V 4 bases short and J 4 bases short, with 10 bases between. The CDR3 runs 13 residues. From germline, CDR1 is SQVTM and CDR2 ANQGSEA. The chain's CDR3 is CSVGRGRNEKLFF. The CDR3 DNA follows: TGCAGCGTTGGAAGGGGACGTAATGAAAAACTGTTTTTT.

The rearrangement links TRBV7-2 to TRBJ1-5; no reliable D call. Germline-derived CDR1 and CDR2 are SGHTA and FQGNSA. Trimming took 4 bases from V and 1 from J, leaving 5 bases between them. The CDR3 length is 13 residues. The CDR3 nucleotides are TGTGCCAGCAGCTGGAACAGCAATCAGCCCCAGCATTTT. Encoded protein: CASSWNSNQPQHF. The variable domain in full, completed from reference TRBV7-2 and TRBJ1-5, reads GAGVSQSPSNKVTEKGKDVELRCDPISGHTALYWYRQSLGQGLEFLIYFQGNSAPDKSGLPSDRFSAERTGGSVSTLTIQRTQQEDSAVYLCASSWNSNQPQHFGDGTRLSIL.

This clonotype was seen at least ten times. The V and J genes are TRBV11-2 and TRBJ2-5; D remains unclear. CDR1 and CDR2 from the germline V gene are SGHAT and FQNNGV. There are 13 residues in the CDR3. Deletions cut 6 bases from V and 7 bases from J, with 15 bases between. CDR3 residues: CASSFITAGTQYF. DNA for the CDR3: TGTGCCAGCAGTTTTATCACTGCCGGGACCCAGTACTTC.

In its sample, this clonotype was seen a few times. V and J are TRBV6-5 and TRBJ2-6; 9 bases are shared with TRBD1. CDR1 MNHEY and CDR2 SVGAGI come from the germline V gene. Losses at the gene ends were 4 bases for V and 0 bases for J; bases not matched to a gene: 10. The CDR3 spans 19 residues. DNA for the CDR3: TGTGCCAGCAGTTGGAACAGGGGGCCTCCAAGCTCTGGGGCCAACGTCCTGACTTTC. It yields the protein CASSWNRGPPSSGANVLTF.

The table lists this clonotype with a few counts. The germline gene is not matched at one end of the junction; a read error may be the cause. In DNA, the CDR3 is TGCAGTGCCCCGGACAGGGTGAAAACTGAAGCTTTCTTT. Translating gives CSAPDRVKTEAFF. V is TRBV20-1 and J is TRBJ1-1; 8 nucleotides match TRBD1. CDR1 and CDR2 from the germline V gene are DFQATT and SNEGSKA (reference sequence). This CDR3 spans 13 amino acids.

Points on this clonotype: Given a much more abundant clone one base away, this may be a read error. The chain employs TRBV2 and TRBJ2-4; 9 nucleotides agree with TRBD1. With 6 bases clipped from V and 1 base from J, the junction kept 7 bases outside the gene matches. Germline lookup yields CDR1 SNHLY and CDR2 FYNNEI. This CDR3 is built from 16 residues. CDR3 nucleotides: TGTGCCAGCAGCGCAGACAGGGGGTCCGCCAAAAACATTCAGTACTTC. It specifies CASSADRGSAKNIQYF.

This clonotype was picked up many times. The chain links TRBV6-5 to TRBJ1-4, with unresolved D. Germline values: CDR1 MNHEY, CDR2 SVGAGI. V was clipped by 2 bases and J by 0 bases, with 4 bases between them. This CDR3 spans 14 amino acids. CDR3 loop: CASSYMATNEKLFF. The CDR3 DNA reads TGTGCCAGCAGTTACATGGCAACTAATGAAAAACTGTTTTTT.

This clonotype was counted a few times. The chain is built from TRBV19 and TRBJ2-2; perhaps TRBD2 as D (6 bases). Germline CDR1 and CDR2: LNHDA and SQIVND (reference sequence). There are 18 residues in the CDR3. V was trimmed by 7 bases and J by 6 bases, leaving 27 bases between them. The CDR3: CASTMMGTPRGRAGELFF. Written as DNA, the CDR3 is TGTGCCAGTACTATGATGGGGACTCCCCGAGGAAGGGCCGGGGAGCTGTTTTTT.

The gene calls are TRBV6-2 or TRBV6-3 and TRBJ2-1; D may be TRBD2 (5 bases). This CDR3 spans 15 amino acids. Per germline, CDR1 MNHEY and CDR2 SVGEGT. V lost 6 bases and J 10 bases, leaving 22 bases between the germline ends. The CDR3 loop reads CASRFAEGRSTEQFF. CDR3 DNA sequence: TGTGCCAGCAGATTTGCAGAGGGCCGGTCAACCGAGCAGTTCTTC.

The chain is built from TRBV7-9 and TRBJ1-3; D is undetermined. Germline V gene sequence: CDR1 SEHNR, CDR2 FQNEAQ (reference sequence). V lost 3 bases and J 4 bases, leaving 7 bases between the germline ends. The CDR3 length is 13 residues. The CDR3 coding sequence is TGTGCCAGCAGCTTGGTGCACGGAAACACCATATATTTT. Amino acid sequence: CASSLVHGNTIYF.

This clonotype was seen at least ten times. The chain uses TRBV29-1 and TRBJ2-5, with TRBD2 as a possible D gene (7 bases). CDR3 length: 14 amino acids. V was trimmed by 7 bases and J by 4 bases, leaving 19 bases between them. CDR1 and CDR2 (germline): SQVTM, ANQGSEA. The CDR3 sequence is CSARGRGASETQYF. In DNA, the CDR3 is TGCAGCGCTAGGGGTCGGGGGGCGTCAGAGACCCAGTACTTC.

The chain is built from TRBV28 and TRBJ2-3, with D unclear. Trimming left V 2 bases short and J 4 bases short, with 13 bases between. In germline, CDR1 is MDHEN, CDR2 SYDVKM. The CDR3 runs to 15 residues. This CDR3 is CASSLTSRMADTQYF. CDR3 sequence (DNA): TGTGCCAGCAGTTTAACAAGCCGGATGGCAGATACGCAGTATTTT.

This clonotype was recorded once. V is TRBV29-1 and J is TRBJ1-4; no firm D call. Germline V gene lookup returns CDR1 SQVTM and CDR2 ANQGSEA. This CDR3 contains 12 residues. The DNA for the CDR3 is TGCAGTGCCCGGACTGATAATGAAAAACTGTTTTTT. As protein: CSARTDNEKLFF.

The chain carries TRBV30 and TRBJ1-3; no firm D call. In germline, CDR1 is GTSNPN, CDR2 SVGIG (reference sequence). V was trimmed by 1 base and J by 0 bases, leaving 10 bases between them. This CDR3 spans 15 amino acids. As DNA, the CDR3 is TGTGCCTGGAGTGCCCAACGGGACTCTGGAAACACCATATATTTT. It yields the protein CAWSAQRDSGNTIYF.

This clonotype was counted only a few times. The chain's CDR3 is CASKSAQETQYF. The DNA of the CDR3 is TGTGCCAGCAAGTCAGCGCAAGAGACCCAGTACTTC. The chain links TRBV6-1 to TRBJ2-5; D gene uncertain. V lost 7 bases and J lost 2, with 8 bases in between. The CDR3 contains 12 residues. The germline V gene has CDR1 MNHNS and CDR2 SASEGT.

This clonotype was recorded at least ten times. Because the CDR3 is missing its conserved closing phenylalanine or tryptophan, this is likely a read error. It is unclear where the CDR3 begins or ends on the DNA, so no DNA is shown, and the CDR3 is as TCRdb lists it. J is TRBJ2-7 and V is TRBV27; TRBD2 reflects the table's D call only, with no check against the DNA. The CDR3 comprises 16 residues, both ends counted. The germline gives CDR1 MNHEY, CDR2 SMNVEV (reference sequence). CDR3 residues: CASTQGQVGTSGALRL.

The CDR3 region is CSARTTVNTGELFF. The CDR3, as DNA: TGCAGTGCTAGGACGACTGTGAACACCGGGGAGCTGTTTTTT. The chain joins TRBV20-1 to TRBJ2-2, with D uncertain. The ends were cut back, 3 bases at V and 1 base at J, with 9 bases in the middle. CDR1 and CDR2 from the germline V gene are DFQATT and SNEGSKA (reference sequence). The CDR3 is 14 residues long.

This clonotype was recorded a few times. The V gene is TRBV24-1, the J gene TRBJ1-1; possibly TRBD1 for D (6 bases). V was shortened by 4 bases and J by 1 base, with 12 bases between the two germline ends. In germline, CDR1 is KGHDR, CDR2 SFDVKD. The CDR3 has 15 residues. CDR3 DNA: TGTGCCACCAGTGACCCTACGACAGGGAACACTGAAGCTTTCTTT. This encodes CATSDPTTGNTEAFF.

The chain combines TRBV2 with TRBJ1-3; D is ambiguous. The CDR3 is made up of 13 amino acids. V was pared by 5 bases and J by 0 bases, with 5 bases between. CDR1 SNHLY and CDR2 FYNNEI come from the germline V gene. CDR3 nucleotide sequence: TGTGCCAGCAGTCGCCTCTCTGGAAACACCATATATTTT. It codes for CASSRLSGNTIYF. The variable domain in full, with the rest retrieved from reference TRBV2 and TRBJ1-3, is EPEVTQTPSHQVTQMGQEVILRCVPISNHLYFYWYRQILGQKVEFLVSFYNNEISEKSEIFDDQFSVERPDGSNFTLKIRSTKLEDSAMYFCASSRLSGNTIYFGEGSWLTVV.

This clonotype was seen more than once but under ten times. This chain connects TRBV6-2 or TRBV6-3 to TRBJ1-1; no definite D call. Per the germline V gene, CDR1 is MNHEY and CDR2 is SVGEGT. The CDR3 sequence is 14 residues long. The V and J ends lost 6 bases and 1 base respectively, with 12 bases between them. The CDR3 DNA sequence: TGTGCCAGCAGCGCCCCCGGATCGAACACTGAAGCTTTCTTT. It encodes CASSAPGSNTEAFF.

There are many counts of this clonotype. V and J are TRBV15 and TRBJ1-2; unclear D gene. CDR3 length equals 15 residues. The V gene lost 5 bases and the J gene lost 3 bases, with 16 bases spanning the gap. Germline CDR1 LNHNV, CDR2 YYDKDF (reference sequence). The chain's CDR3 is CATSPISAPHYGYTF. The CDR3 DNA follows: TGTGCCACCAGCCCAATTTCCGCGCCTCACTATGGCTACACCTTC.

CDR3 nucleotides: TGTGCCAGCTCACCACGTGTAGGCGAAAAACTGTTTTTT. This gives the protein CASSPRVGEKLFF. This chain uses TRBV18 with TRBJ1-4; the D is unclear. The length of the CDR3 is 13 residues. With 1 base removed from V and 8 bases from J, the gap between germline ends came to 8 bases. Germline V gives CDR1 KGHSH, CDR2 LQKENI.